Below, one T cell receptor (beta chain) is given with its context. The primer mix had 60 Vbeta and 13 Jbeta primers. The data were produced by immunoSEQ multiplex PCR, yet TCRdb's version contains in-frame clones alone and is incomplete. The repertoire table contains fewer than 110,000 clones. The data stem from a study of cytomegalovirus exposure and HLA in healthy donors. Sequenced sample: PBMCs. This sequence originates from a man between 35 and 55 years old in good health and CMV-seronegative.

The CDR3 DNA follows: TGTGCCAGCAGTCCAGGGGTTAATTCACCCCTCCACTTT. Protein: CASSPGVNSPLHF. The J gene is TRBJ1-6, the V gene TRBV27; perhaps TRBD1 as D (6 bases). The CDR3 loop spans 13 amino acids. V was shortened by 5 bases and J by 6 bases, with 8 bases between the two germline ends. Per the germline V gene, CDR1 is MNHEY and CDR2 is SMNVEV (reference sequence).